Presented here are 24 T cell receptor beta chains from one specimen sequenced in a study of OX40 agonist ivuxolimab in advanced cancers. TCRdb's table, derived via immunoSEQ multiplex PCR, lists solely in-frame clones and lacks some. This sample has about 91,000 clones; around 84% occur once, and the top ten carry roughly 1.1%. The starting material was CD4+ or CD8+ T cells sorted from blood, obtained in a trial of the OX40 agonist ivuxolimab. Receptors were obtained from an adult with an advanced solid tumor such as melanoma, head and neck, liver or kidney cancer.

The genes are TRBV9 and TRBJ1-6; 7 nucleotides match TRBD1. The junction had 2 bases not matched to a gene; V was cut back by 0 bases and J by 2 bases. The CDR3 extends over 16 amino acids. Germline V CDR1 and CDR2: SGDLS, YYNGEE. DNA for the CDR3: TGTGCCAGCAGCGTAGAACAGGGGACCTATAATTCACCCCTCCACTTT. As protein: CASSVEQGTYNSPLHF.

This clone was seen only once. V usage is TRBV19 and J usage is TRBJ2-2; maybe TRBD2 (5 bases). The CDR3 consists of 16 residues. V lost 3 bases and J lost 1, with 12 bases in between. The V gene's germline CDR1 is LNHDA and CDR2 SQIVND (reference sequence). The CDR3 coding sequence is TGTGCCAGTAGTATTAGGACGGGGAGGAACACCGGGGAGCTGTTTTTT. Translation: CASSIRTGRNTGELFF.

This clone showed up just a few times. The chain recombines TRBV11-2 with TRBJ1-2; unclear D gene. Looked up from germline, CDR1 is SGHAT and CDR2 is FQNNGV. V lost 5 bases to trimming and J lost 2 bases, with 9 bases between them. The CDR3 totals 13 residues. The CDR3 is CASSVGFNYGYTF. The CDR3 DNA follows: TGTGCCAGCAGCGTAGGGTTCAACTATGGCTACACCTTC.

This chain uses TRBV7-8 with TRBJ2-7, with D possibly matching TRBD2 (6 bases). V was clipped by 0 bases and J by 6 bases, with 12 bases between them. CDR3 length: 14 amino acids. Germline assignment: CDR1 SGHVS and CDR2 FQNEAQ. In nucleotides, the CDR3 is TGTGCCAGCAGCTTAGCGTTACTAGCAAGCGAGCAGTACTTC. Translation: CASSLALLASEQYF.

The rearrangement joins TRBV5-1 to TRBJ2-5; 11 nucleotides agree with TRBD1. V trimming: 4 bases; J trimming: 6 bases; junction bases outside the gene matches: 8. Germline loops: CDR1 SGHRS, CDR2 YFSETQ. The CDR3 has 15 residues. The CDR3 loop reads CASSPGQGASKTQYF. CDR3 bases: TGCGCCAGCAGCCCTGGACAGGGGGCGTCTAAGACCCAGTACTTC.

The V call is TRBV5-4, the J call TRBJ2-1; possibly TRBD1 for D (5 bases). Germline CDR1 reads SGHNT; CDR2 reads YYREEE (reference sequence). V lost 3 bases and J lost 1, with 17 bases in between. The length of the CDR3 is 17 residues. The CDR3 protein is CASSSVRVQLSYNEQFF. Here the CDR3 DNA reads TGTGCCAGCAGCTCGGTCAGGGTCCAACTATCCTACAATGAGCAGTTCTTC.

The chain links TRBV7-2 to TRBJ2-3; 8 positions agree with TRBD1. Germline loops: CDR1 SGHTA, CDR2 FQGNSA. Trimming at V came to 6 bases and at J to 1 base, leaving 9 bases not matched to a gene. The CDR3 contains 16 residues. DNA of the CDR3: TGTGCCAGCAGGGGAGGACAGGGTCCCGGCACAGATACGCAGTATTTT. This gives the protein CASRGGQGPGTDTQYF. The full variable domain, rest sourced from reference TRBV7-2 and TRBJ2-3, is GAGVSQSPSNKVTEKGKDVELRCDPISGHTALYWYRQSLGQGLEFLIYFQGNSAPDKSGLPSDRFSAERTGGSVSTLTIQRTQQEDSAVYLCASRGGQGPGTDTQYFGPGTRLTVL.

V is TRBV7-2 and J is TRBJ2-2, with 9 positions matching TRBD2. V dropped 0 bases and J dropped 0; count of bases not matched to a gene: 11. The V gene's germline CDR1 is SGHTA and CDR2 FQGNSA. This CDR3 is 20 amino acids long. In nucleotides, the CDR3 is TGTGCCAGCAGCTTAGCGCTTCGGGCTAGCGGGGCTTCGAACACCGGGGAGCTGTTTTTT. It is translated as CASSLALRASGASNTGELFF. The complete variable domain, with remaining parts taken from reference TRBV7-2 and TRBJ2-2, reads GAGVSQSPSNKVTEKGKDVELRCDPISGHTALYWYRQSLGQGLEFLIYFQGNSAPDKSGLPSDRFSAERTGGSVSTLTIQRTQQEDSAVYLCASSLALRASGASNTGELFFGEGSRLTVL.

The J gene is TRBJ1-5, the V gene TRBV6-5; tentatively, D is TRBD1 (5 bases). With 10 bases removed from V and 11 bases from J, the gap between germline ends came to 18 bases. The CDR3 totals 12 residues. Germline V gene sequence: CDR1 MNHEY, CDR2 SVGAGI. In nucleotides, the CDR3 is TGTGCCACCCGTGGAGGGGTGATAGCCCAGCATTTT. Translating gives CATRGGVIAQHF.

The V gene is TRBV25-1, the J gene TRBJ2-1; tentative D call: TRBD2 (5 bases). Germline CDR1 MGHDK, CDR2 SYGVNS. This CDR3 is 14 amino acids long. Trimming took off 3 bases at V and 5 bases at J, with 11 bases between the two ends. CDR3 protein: CASSDSGRDNEQFF. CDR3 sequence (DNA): TGTGCCAGCAGTGACAGCGGCCGGGACAATGAGCAGTTCTTC.

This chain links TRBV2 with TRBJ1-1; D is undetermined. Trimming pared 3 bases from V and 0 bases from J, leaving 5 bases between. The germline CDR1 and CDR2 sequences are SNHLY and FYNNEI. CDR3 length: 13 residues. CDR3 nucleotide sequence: TGTGCCAGCAGTGACGGCATGAACACTGAAGCTTTCTTT. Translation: CASSDGMNTEAFF.

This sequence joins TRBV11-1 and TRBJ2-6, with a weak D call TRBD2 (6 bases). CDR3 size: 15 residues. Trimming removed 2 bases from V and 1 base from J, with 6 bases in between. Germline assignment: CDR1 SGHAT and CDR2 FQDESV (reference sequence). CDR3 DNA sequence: TGTGCCAGCAGCTTACGGGGGTCTGGGGCCAACGTCCTGACTTTC. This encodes CASSLRGSGANVLTF.

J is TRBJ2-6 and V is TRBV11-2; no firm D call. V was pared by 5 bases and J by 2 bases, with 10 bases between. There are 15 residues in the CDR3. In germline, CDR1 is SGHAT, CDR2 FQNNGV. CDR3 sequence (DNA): TGTGCCAGCAGCATGACGGTTACTGGGGCCAACGTCCTGACTTTC. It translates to CASSMTVTGANVLTF.

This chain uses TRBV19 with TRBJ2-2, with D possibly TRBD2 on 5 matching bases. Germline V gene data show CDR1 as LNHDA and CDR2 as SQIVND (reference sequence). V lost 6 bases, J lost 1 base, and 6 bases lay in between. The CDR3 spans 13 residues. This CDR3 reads CASREGNTGELFF. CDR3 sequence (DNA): TGTGCCAGTAGAGAGGGGAACACCGGGGAGCTGTTTTTT.

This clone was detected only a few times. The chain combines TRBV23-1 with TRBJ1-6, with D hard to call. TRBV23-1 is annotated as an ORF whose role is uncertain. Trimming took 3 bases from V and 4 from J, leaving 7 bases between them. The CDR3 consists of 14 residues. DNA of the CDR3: TGCGCCAGCAGTCAGAGGGTATATAATTCACCCCTCCACTTT. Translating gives CASSQRVYNSPLHF.

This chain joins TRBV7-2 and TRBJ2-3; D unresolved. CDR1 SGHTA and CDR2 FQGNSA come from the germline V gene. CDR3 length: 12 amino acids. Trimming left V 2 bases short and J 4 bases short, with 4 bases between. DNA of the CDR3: TGTGCCAGCAGCTTAATGTCAGATACGCAGTATTTT. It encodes CASSLMSDTQYF. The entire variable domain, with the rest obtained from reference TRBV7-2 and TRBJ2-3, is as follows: GAGVSQSPSNKVTEKGKDVELRCDPISGHTALYWYRQSLGQGLEFLIYFQGNSAPDKSGLPSDRFSAERTGGSVSTLTIQRTQQEDSAVYLCASSLMSDTQYFGPGTRLTVL.

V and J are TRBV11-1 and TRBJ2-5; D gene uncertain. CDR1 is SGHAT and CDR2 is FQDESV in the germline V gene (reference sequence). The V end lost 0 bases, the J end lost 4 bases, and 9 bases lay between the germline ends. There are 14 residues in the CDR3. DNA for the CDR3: TGTGCCAGCAGCTTAGCCCGCTCCTCAGAGACCCAGTACTTC. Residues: CASSLARSSETQYF.

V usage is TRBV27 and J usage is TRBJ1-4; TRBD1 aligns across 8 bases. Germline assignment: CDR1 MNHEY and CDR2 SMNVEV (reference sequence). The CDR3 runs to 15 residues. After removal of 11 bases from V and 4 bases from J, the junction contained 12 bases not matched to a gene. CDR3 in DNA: TGTGCCTCACGGACAGGGAACTTGCATAATGAAAAACTGTTTTTT. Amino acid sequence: CASRTGNLHNEKLFF.

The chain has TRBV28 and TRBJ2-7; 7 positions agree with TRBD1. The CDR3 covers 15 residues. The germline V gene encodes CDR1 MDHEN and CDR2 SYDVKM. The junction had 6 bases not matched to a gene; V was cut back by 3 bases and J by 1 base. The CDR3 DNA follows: TGTGCCAGCAGTTTTGGGGACAGAAAATCCTACGAGCAGTACTTC. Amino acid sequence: CASSFGDRKSYEQYF. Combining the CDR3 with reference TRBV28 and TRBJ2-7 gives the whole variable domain DVKVTQSSRYLVKRTGEKVFLECVQDMDHENMFWYRQDPGLGLRLIYFSYDVKMKEKGDIPEGYSVSREKKERFSLILESASTNQTSMYLCASSFGDRKSYEQYFGPGTRLTVT.

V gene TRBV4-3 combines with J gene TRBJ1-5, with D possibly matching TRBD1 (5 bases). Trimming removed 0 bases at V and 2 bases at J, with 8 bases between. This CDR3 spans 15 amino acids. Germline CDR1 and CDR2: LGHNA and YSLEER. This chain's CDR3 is CASSQDARGNQPQHF. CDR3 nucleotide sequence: TGCGCCAGCAGCCAAGATGCCAGGGGCAATCAGCCCCAGCATTTT.

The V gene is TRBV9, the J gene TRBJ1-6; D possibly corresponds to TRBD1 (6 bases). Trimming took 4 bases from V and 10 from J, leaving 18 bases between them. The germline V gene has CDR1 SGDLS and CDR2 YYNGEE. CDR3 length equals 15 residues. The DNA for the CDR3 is TGTGCCAGCAGCAAAGATGGGGACAACCGGTCACCCCTCCACTTT. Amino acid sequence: CASSKDGDNRSPLHF.

CDR3 in DNA: TGTGCCAGCAGCTTCCGGGACAGGGGTAATTCACCCCTCCACTTT. Its translation is CASSFRDRGNSPLHF. The gene calls are TRBV5-6 and TRBJ1-6; TRBD1 matches 10 bases. The CDR3 contains 15 residues. Germline trimming cut 2 bases from V and 6 bases from J; bases unmatched to any gene: 2. Germline lookup yields CDR1 SGHDT and CDR2 YYEEEE.

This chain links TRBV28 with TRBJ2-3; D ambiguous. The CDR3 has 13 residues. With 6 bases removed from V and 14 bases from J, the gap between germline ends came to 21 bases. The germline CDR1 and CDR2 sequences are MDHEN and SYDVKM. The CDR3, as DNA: TGTGCCAGCAGCCTCTCATCCGGGCCCCGGTCGTATTTT. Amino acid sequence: CASSLSSGPRSYF.

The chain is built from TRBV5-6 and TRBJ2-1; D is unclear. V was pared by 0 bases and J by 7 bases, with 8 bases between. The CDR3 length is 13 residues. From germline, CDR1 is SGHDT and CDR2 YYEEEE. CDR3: CASSLAYVNEQFF. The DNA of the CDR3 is TGTGCCAGCAGCTTGGCCTATGTTAATGAGCAGTTCTTC.